This TCR beta chain is from a study of cytomegalovirus exposure and HLA in healthy donors. Study-wide results and limits: A prior analysis recorded that most TCR beta V segments were productive about 90% or about 30% of the time.

There are 14 residues in the CDR3. Germline loops: CDR1 SEHNR, CDR2 FQNEAQ (reference sequence). With respect to this clone: Its cognate antigen is unknown. The junction differs from germline at one of its ends, possibly a read error.

The PCR employed 60 Vbeta primers together with 13 Jbeta primers. Using immunoSEQ multiplex PCR, the repertoire was profiled, and TCRdb retains in-frame clones only, with some absent. The table lists approximately 91,000 clones, about nine tenths of them singletons, with approximately 10% in the top ten. V and J are TRBV7-9 and TRBJ2-7; perhaps TRBD1 as D (5 bases). The sequenced sample consisted of PBMCs. The source of this sequence is a man aged 25-45 years in good health and CMV-seropositive. CDR3 bases: TGTGCCAGCAGCTTAAGGGGCAGAAGCTACGAGCAGTATTTC. Translation: CASSLRGRSYEQYF.